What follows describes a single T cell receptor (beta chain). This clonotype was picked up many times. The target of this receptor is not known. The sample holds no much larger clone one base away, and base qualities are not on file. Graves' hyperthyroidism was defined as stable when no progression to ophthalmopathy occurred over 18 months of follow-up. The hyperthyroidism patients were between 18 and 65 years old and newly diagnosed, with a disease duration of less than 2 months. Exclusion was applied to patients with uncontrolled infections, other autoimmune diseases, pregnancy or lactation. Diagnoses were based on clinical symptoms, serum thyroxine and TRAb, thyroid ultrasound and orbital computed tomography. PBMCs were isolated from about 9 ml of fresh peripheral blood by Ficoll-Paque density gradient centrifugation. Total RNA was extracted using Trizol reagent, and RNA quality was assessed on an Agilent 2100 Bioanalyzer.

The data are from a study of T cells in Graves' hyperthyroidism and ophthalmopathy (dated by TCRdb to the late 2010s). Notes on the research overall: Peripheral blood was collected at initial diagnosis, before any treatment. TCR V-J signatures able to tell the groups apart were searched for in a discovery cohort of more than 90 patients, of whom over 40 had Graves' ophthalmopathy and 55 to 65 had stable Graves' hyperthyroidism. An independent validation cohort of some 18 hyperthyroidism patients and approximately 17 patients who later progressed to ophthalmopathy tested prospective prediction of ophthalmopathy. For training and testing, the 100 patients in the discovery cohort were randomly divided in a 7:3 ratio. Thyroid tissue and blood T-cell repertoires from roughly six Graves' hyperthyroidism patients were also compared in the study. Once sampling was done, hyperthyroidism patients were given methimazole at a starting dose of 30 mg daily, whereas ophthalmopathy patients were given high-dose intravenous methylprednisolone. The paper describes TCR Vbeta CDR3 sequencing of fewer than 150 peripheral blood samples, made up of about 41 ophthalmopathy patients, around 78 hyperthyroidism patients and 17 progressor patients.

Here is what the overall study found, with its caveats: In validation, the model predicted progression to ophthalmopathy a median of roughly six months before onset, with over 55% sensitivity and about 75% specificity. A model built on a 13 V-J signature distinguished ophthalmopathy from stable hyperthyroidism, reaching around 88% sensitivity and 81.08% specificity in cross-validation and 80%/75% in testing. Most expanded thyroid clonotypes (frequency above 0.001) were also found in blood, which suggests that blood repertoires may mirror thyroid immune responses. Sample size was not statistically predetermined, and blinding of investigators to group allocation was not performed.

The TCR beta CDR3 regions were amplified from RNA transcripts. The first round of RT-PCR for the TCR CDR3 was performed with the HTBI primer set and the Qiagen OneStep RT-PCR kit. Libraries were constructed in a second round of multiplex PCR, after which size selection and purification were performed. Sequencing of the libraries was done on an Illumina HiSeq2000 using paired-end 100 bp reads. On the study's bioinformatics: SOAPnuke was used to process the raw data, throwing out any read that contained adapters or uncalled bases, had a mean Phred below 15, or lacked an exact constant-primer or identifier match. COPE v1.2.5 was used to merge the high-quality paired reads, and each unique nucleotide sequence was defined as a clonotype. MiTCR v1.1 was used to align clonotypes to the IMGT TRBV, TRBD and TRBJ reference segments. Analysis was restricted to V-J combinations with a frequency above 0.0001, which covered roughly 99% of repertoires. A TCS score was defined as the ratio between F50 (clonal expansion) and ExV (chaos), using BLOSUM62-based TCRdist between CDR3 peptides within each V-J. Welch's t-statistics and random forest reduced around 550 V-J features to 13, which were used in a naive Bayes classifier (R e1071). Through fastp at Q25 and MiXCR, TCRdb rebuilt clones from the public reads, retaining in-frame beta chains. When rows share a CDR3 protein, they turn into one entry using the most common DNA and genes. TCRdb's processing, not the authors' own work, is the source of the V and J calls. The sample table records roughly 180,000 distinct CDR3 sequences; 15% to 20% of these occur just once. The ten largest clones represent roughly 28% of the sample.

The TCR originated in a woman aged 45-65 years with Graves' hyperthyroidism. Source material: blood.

The CDR3 reads CASNRNGGPYEQYF. The DNA is TGTGCCAGCAACCGTAACGGGGGCCCTTACGAGCAGTACTTC. The chain links TRBV7-2 with TRBJ2-7; the D segment may tentatively be TRBD1 or TRBD2, each giving 6 matched bases. Between the V and J ends, shortened by 7 bases and 4 bases respectively, the junction contains 17 bases. The CDR3 holds 14 amino acids from the cysteine to the phenylalanine. Only the CDR3 region is kept as DNA, spanning 42 bases read in frame from base 1. From a lookup of the germline V gene, CDR1 and CDR2 are SGHTA and FQGNSA. The reference TRBV7-2 and TRBJ2-7 proteins fill in what lies around the CDR3, so the full variable domain reads GAGVSQSPSNKVTEKGKDVELRCDPISGHTALYWYRQSLGQGLEFLIYFQGNSAPDKSGLPSDRFSAERTGGSVSTLTIQRTQQEDSAVYLCASNRNGGPYEQYFGPGTRLTVT.